The clone carrying this T cell receptor (beta chain) was found a few times. Its antigen remains unknown. This sample is part of a study of T cells after yellow fever vaccination. Study-wide background: Fractions of low cell number were prepared using SMART-Seq v4 Ultra Low Input.

This CDR3 is 12 amino acids long. Germline V gene lookup returns CDR1 SGHAT and CDR2 FQNNGV. Trimming left V 3 bases short and J 6 bases short, with 5 bases between. TCRdb called the 5' RACE reads again in MiXCR, with one record for every CDR3 protein. The table lists 180,000 or so distinct CDR3 sequences, about 11% of them singletons. Notes on the study in general: Researchers cautioned that FACS-sorted repertoires could harbor abundant clonotypes contaminating from the bulk population.

The source is a man aged 18 to 29 who received the YFV17D yellow fever vaccine. The specimen was CD8+ T cells sorted from PBMCs, collected 15 days after the yellow fever booster vaccination. The chain links TRBV11-2 to TRBJ2-2; D is unresolved. CDR3 sequence reads: CASSFVSGELFF. CDR3 DNA: TGTGCCAGCAGCTTTGTTTCCGGGGAGCTGTTTTTT. Supplemented by reference TRBV11-2 and TRBJ2-2, the full variable domain reads EAGVAQSPRYKIIEKRQSVAFWCNPISGHATLYWYQQILGQGPKLLIQFQNNGVVDDSQLPKDRFSAERLKGVDSTLKIQPAKLEDSAVYLCASSFVSGELFFGEGSRLTVL.